This T cell receptor (beta chain) was recovered during a study of molecular identifiers for immune sequencing clone quantification. About this clonotype itself: Its ends do not fully match the called genes, so a read error is possible.

One entry per CDR3 protein, called by TCRdb with MiXCR from the PCR reads. The table lists some 590,000 distinct CDR3 sequences, about 25% of them singletons. The CDR3 has 13 residues. CDR1 is MNHEY, CDR2 SVGAGI, per germline. The TCR originated in a human donor in good health. Some libraries in this study had Jurkat cell RNA spiked in. The sample consisted of naive CD8+ T cells from blood, with Jurkat cell RNA spiked in. The sample's subset: FACS-sorted CD8+CD4-CCR7+CD45RA+ naive T cells. The chain employs TRBV6-5 and TRBJ2-1; no definite D call. DNA for the CDR3: TGTGCCAGCAGCCCCCATAGCAGCAATGGGCAGTTCTTC. It yields the protein CASSPHSSNGQFF.